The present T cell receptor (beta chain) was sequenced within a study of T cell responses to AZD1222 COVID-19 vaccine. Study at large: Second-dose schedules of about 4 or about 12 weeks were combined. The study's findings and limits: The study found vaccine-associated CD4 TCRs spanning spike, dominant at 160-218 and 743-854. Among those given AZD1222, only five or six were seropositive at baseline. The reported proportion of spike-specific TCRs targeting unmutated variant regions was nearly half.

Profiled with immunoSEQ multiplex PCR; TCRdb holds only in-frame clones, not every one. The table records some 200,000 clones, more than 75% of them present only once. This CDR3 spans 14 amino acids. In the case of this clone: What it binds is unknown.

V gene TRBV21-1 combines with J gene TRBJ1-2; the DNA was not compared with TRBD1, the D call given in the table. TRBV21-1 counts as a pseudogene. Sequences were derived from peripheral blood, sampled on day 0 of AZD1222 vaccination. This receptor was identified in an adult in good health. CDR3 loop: CASSKWRRAHGYTF. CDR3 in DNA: TGTGCCAGCAGCAAATGGCGCAGGGCTCATGGCTACACCTTC.